These T cell receptor beta chains were read from a single sample in a study of blood T cell repertoires in COVID-19. Libraries were prepared by immunoSEQ multiplex PCR; TCRdb keeps only in-frame clonotypes and omits some of them. The sample lists about 270,000 clones; about nine tenths were seen once. The material sequenced was PBMCs or T cells enriched from blood (not recorded which). The receptor set was obtained from a woman aged 25 to 39 with acute COVID-19. Both conserved end residues are part of each CDR3. Fields, in order: J gene, V gene, D gene, clone size, CDR3 DNA, CDR3 protein. D genes are given only for firm matches. Clone size, where shown, is once, few, many, or a class for clones that have expanded.

TRBJ2-2	TRBV4-3	TRBD2	.	TGCGCCAGCAGCCCGCGGACTAGCGGGAGTGGCGGGGAGCTGTTTTTT	CASSPRTSGSGGELFF
TRBJ1-1	TRBV4-1	.	.	TGCGCCAGCAGCCAAGTTGTCTCACGGGAAGCTTTCTTT	CASSQVVSREAFF
TRBJ2-7	TRBV10-3	.	.	TGTGCCATCAGTCCCCCCGTAGCGACCCACTACGAGCAGTACTTC	CAISPPVATHYEQYF
TRBJ2-1	TRBV29-1	TRBD1	.	TGCAGCGTAAGGACAGGGCCCCTTGGGCAGTTCTTC	CSVRTGPLGQFF
TRBJ2-7	TRBV28	TRBD2	.	TGTGCCAGTCAACCCGGGACTATCGGCGAGCAGTACTTC	CASQPGTIGEQYF
TRBJ2-7	TRBV5-1	.	.	TGCGCCAGCAGCTTGGCCGGGAAACCCTACGAGCAGTACTTC	CASSLAGKPYEQYF
TRBJ2-3	TRBV5-4	TRBD2	.	TGTGCCAGCGGCTTAGCGGGAGAAAACATGCATTTT	CASGLAGENMHF
TRBJ2-7	TRBV29-1	TRBD2	.	TGCAGCGTTGAAGGGGGGCTTGAGAAAGCGGGAGGCTACGAGCAGTACTTC	CSVEGGLEKAGGYEQYF
TRBJ2-7	TRBV25-1	TRBD1	.	TGTGCCAGCAGTGAGGCGGACAGGGGGCCTGGCTACGAGCAGTACTTC	CASSEADRGPGYEQYF
TRBJ2-3	TRBV3-1/TRBV3-2	.	.	TGTGCCAGCAGCCGAACTAGTATAGCAGATACGCAGTATTTT	CASSRTSIADTQYF
TRBJ2-1	TRBV4-1	TRBD2	.	TGCGCCAGCAGCCCCGGGAGCGGGAACTACAATGAGCAGTTCTTC	CASSPGSGNYNEQFF
TRBJ2-5	TRBV20-1	.	.	TGCAGTGCTAGTACAAGCCAAGAGACCCAGTACTTC	CSASTSQETQYF
TRBJ2-7	TRBV11-2	TRBD2	.	TGTGCCAGCAGCCAGTCTAGCGGGAGTTTTTACGAGCAGTACTTC	CASSQSSGSFYEQYF
TRBJ2-4	TRBV3-1/TRBV3-2	.	.	TGTGCCAGCAGCCATGGCACAGGGCCGGGGAACATTCAGTACTTC	CASSHGTGPGNIQYF
TRBJ2-1	TRBV6-2/TRBV6-3	TRBD2	.	TGTGCCAGCAGTCCGGAGCGGGAGATCTACAATGAGCAGTTCTTC	CASSPEREIYNEQFF
TRBJ2-1	TRBV5-1	TRBD2	.	TGCGCCAGCAGCTGGGGGACTAGCGGGGCCTCCTACAATGAGCAGTTCTTC	CASSWGTSGASYNEQFF
TRBJ2-3	TRBV28	.	once	TGTGCCAGCAGTTTCTCCCTTAGCGAAAGCACAGATACGCAGTATTTT	CASSFSLSESTDTQYF
TRBJ1-5	TRBV18	.	.	TGTGCCAGCTCACCACCCTCTCAGCCCCAGCATTTT	CASSPPSQPQHF
TRBJ2-4	TRBV6-2/TRBV6-3	TRBD1	.	TGTGCCAGCAGTTACGTGTCCGCCCAGGGACAGGGGCTTCGAGCCAAAAACATTCAGTACTTC	CASSYVSAQGQGLRAKNIQYF
TRBJ1-5	TRBV4-3	.	.	TGCGCCAGCAAAGGCAGGTTTAATCAGCCCCAGCATTTT	CASKGRFNQPQHF
TRBJ1-6	TRBV28	TRBD1	.	TGTGCCAGCAGTTTACCGGACAGGGGGGGATCACCCCTCCACTTT	CASSLPDRGGSPLHF
TRBJ2-6	TRBV19	TRBD2	.	TGTGCCAGTAACCTCCTATCCGGGGGGTTTAAAGGGGCCAACGTCCTGACTTTC	CASNLLSGGFKGANVLTF
TRBJ2-2	TRBV6-5	.	.	TGTGCCAGCAGGCGGGATTCGAACACCGGGGAGCTGTTTTTT	CASRRDSNTGELFF
TRBJ1-6	TRBV5-1	.	.	TGCGCCAGCAGCCTACAGAATATTAATTCACCCCTCCACTTT	CASSLQNINSPLHF